This is a list of T cell receptor beta chains from one sample in a study of OX40 agonist ivuxolimab in advanced cancers. Clones were read by immunoSEQ multiplex PCR, and TCRdb kept only the in-frame ones, dropping some. In the table there are about 34,000 clones, 82% of which are singletons. Sequenced material: CD4+ or CD8+ T cells sorted from blood, taken in a trial of the OX40 agonist ivuxolimab. The source is an adult with an advanced solid tumor such as melanoma, head and neck, liver or kidney cancer. Each CDR3 is given with its conserved first and last residue. D genes are given only for firm matches. Only part of the rows carry a size: once, few, many, or a class if the clone is expanded.

v_gene,j_gene,d_gene,abundance,CDR3nt,CDR3aa
TRBV6-6,TRBJ2-7,-,-,TGTGCCAGCAGTTCCGACAGAGCCTATGACCCCCCCCGCTTC,CASSSDRAYDPPRF
TRBV28,TRBJ2-2,TRBD1,-,TGTGCCAGCAGTTTATGGGCCGGGACAGGGGGCAACACCGGGGAGCTGTTTTTT,CASSLWAGTGGNTGELFF
TRBV5-1,TRBJ1-1,-,-,TGCGCCAGCAGCCAAGGGTGGACTGAAGCTTTCTTT,CASSQGWTEAFF
TRBV5-1,TRBJ2-7,TRBD2,-,TGCGCCAGCAGCTTGGCCGCGGGGGGCGGCGAGCAGTACTTC,CASSLAAGGGEQYF
TRBV10-1,TRBJ2-1,-,-,TGCGCCAGCATAAACCAAAAGAGGCCCCACAATGAGCAGTTCTTC,CASINQKRPHNEQFF
TRBV7-2,TRBJ1-2,TRBD1,-,TGTGCCAGCAGCACCCGGACAGGGCTTAGGTATGGCTACACCTTC,CASSTRTGLRYGYTF
TRBV4-3,TRBJ1-4,-,-,TGCGCCAGCAGCGATATGGGGTACGGTGAAAAACTGTTTTTT,CASSDMGYGEKLFF
TRBV5-5,TRBJ2-7,-,-,TGTGCCAGCAGCCCCCGTGGGCTTGCCTACGAGCAGTACTTC,CASSPRGLAYEQYF
TRBV4-2,TRBJ2-5,TRBD2,few,TGTGCCAGCAGCCCCGAGGTTGCGACTAGCGGGAGTTCAGAGACCCAGTACTTC,CASSPEVATSGSSETQYF
TRBV4-1,TRBJ2-5,-,-,TGCGCCAGCAGCCAAGGAACCCAAATGGAGACCCAGTACTTC,CASSQGTQMETQYF
TRBV6-4,TRBJ2-1,TRBD2,-,TGTGCCAGCAGTTCCACTAGCGGGGCCTACAATGAGCAGTTCTTC,CASSSTSGAYNEQFF
TRBV7-2,TRBJ1-2,TRBD1,-,TGTGCCAGCAGCTTAGTCGCGACAGGGGGCTCTGGCTACACCTTC,CASSLVATGGSGYTF
TRBV28,TRBJ2-2,TRBD2,-,TGTGCCAGCAGTTTTTCGGGAGGTCCCGGGGAGCTGTTTTTT,CASSFSGGPGELFF
TRBV5-1,TRBJ2-7,TRBD1,-,TGCGCCAGCAGCTTCCGGGACAGGGATAACTACGAGCAGTACTTC,CASSFRDRDNYEQYF
TRBV5-6,TRBJ2-7,-,-,TGTGCCAGCAGTCCGGGACGGAGGTTCTACGAGCAGTACTTC,CASSPGRRFYEQYF
TRBV27,TRBJ1-6,-,-,TGTGCCAGCAGGAACACGCGGGAGGGTTTGTCACCCCTCCACTTT,CASRNTREGLSPLHF
TRBV20-1,TRBJ1-1,-,-,TGCAGTGCTACTTGGGGGGAAGCTTTCTTT,CSATWGEAFF
TRBV11-1,TRBJ2-5,TRBD2,-,TGTGCCAGCAGCCCGGTCGGGGGGGCCGGAGAGACCCAGTACTTC,CASSPVGGAGETQYF